A single sample is the source of the 2 T cell receptor beta chains below, sequenced in a study of CD8 T cells in Susac syndrome. Random hexamers were used to reverse transcribe an amount of roughly 0.45 to 1 ug RNA. TCRdb re-derived calls from the immunoSEQ multiplex PCR reads in MiXCR, one entry per CDR3 protein. The sample lists over 100,000 distinct CDR3 sequences, nearly 96% seen once, with 0.13% to 0.15% in the top ten. The material sequenced was CD4+ T cells from PBMCs. All receptors derive from a human donor with Susac syndrome.

This chain links TRBV4-3 with TRBJ2-5; TRBD2 aligns across 9 bases. In germline, CDR1 is LGHNA, CDR2 YSLEER. The CDR3 extends over 15 amino acids. Trimming took 1 base from V and 5 from J; bases not matched to a gene: 5. The CDR3 is CASSQGGLAKETQYF. The CDR3 nucleotides read TGCGCCAGCAGCCAAGGGGGACTAGCCAAGGAGACCCAGTACTTC.

The chain recombines TRBV7-9 with TRBJ1-1; a possible D gene is TRBD1 (6 bases). The CDR3 is 14 residues long. Per germline, CDR1 SEHNR and CDR2 FQNEAQ (reference sequence). The V gene lost 4 bases and the J gene lost 5 bases, with 14 bases spanning the gap. The CDR3 here is CASSSEGVGTEAFF. CDR3 sequence (DNA): TGTGCCAGCAGCTCTGAGGGGGTAGGGACTGAAGCTTTCTTT. The variable domain in full, completed from reference TRBV7-9 and TRBJ1-1, reads DTGVSQNPRHKITKRGQNVTFRCDPISEHNRLYWYRQTLGQGPEFLTYFQNEAQLEKSRLLSDRFSAERPKGSFSTLEIQRTEQGDSAMYLCASSSEGVGTEAFFGQGTRLTVV.